This T cell receptor (beta chain) was identified during a study of T cell responses to AZD1222 COVID-19 vaccine (dated by TCRdb to the early 2020s). Background for the entire study: AZD1222 recipients whose second dose came at about 4 weeks and those whose second dose came at about 12 weeks were combined into one group, since spike-specific TCR depth and breadth did not differ between the two schedules. Enrollment into the trials was organized by age into subgroups of 18-55, 56-69 and 70-plus years, and those subgroups contained roughly 140, 27 and 60 TCR-sequenced participants, respectively. A total of about 230 trial participants underwent TCR sequencing, of whom approximately 210 received two doses of AZD1222 and about 25 received two doses of the MenACWY control vaccine.

Sample time point, as interpreted from the label and publication: baseline before first vaccination. The vaccinee samples were drawn from two UK trials, COV001 and COV002, one of which was a single-blind randomized controlled phase 2/3 trial testing AZD1222 (ChAdOx1 nCoV-19) in healthy adults. For TCRbeta chain sequencing, PBMC samples from trial participants were taken at day 0 and at day 28 after the second dose. Of note for this clone: The clone's antigen remains unknown. One base away there is no much larger clone; base qualities are not given.

Its CDR3 holds 12 amino acids, cysteine through phenylalanine. The sequence is cut down to CDR3 DNA, 36 bases in frame from base 1. Trimming takes 5 bases off V and 7 bases off J; junction bases not matched to a gene: 3. The CDR1 and CDR2 encoded by the germline V gene (reference sequence) are SGHAT and FQDESV. The CDR3 regions of human TCRbeta chains were subjected to immunosequencing. Per the authors' processing: TCRs in the repertoires were compared against a reference library of SARS-CoV-2-specific TCRs that had been generated with the MIRA antigen-specificity platform. Breadth was defined as the fraction of unique TCRs that were SARS-CoV-2-associated. Depth was defined as the fraction of total T cells that were SARS-CoV-2-associated. Each spike-specific TCR was assigned to its reactive spike region and to a CD4 or CD8 class using the MIRA data. Log10-transformed breadth and depth values were compared by one-way ANOVA with Sidak's multiple comparisons tests. As stored in TCRdb, this immuneACCESS dataset retains in-frame rearrangements with V and J assigned. A fraction of the clones does not appear; measured against another copy, unresolved V genes explain less than half of the discrepancy, and the remainder lacks a known reason. V, J and clone size were drawn from that table, and D and trimming were deduced from the DNA. Across this sample there are approximately 100,000 clones, with around 94% seen only once. The top ten clonotypes cover about 2.2% of the sample.

Overall study outcomes, separate from this receptor: CD4 TCRs associated with the vaccine covered the entire spike protein, and the dominant responses were in regions 160-218 and 743-854. Conclusions about previously exposed vaccinees were limited because only a handful of AZD1222 recipients were SARS-CoV-2 seropositive at baseline. Participants were mostly white British and included more females than males, and it was suggested by the authors that clonal diversity may have been underestimated. No day 14 peak-response samples were available, so repertoires were characterized only after the peak T cell response. After two AZD1222 doses, both the breadth and the depth of spike-specific TCRs were significantly higher than at day 0 and than in MenACWY recipients. Reportedly, close to half of the unique spike-specific TCRs recognized epitopes lying outside the regions that are mutated in the B.1.351 and B.1.1.7 variants. In the small 56-69-year group, the increase in depth fell short of significance, most likely because of low power.

The sample in question was peripheral blood, obtained on day 0 of AZD1222 vaccination. The receptor comes from an adult in good health. Rearrangement joined TRBV11-1 to TRBJ1-1; a stretch of 8 junction bases matches TRBD1. The encoded CDR3 is CASSRTGFEAFF. The DNA reads as follows: TGTGCCAGCAGCAGGACAGGGTTTGAAGCTTTCTTT.